These 18 T cell receptor beta chains originate from one sample sequenced in a study of patients and donors after allogeneic stem cell transplantation. In TCRdb, the RT-PCR reads were re-called with MiXCR into one record per CDR3 protein. There are approximately 98,000 distinct CDR3 sequences in the sample; 35% to 45% occur only once, and around 25% lies in the top ten. What was sequenced was blood, either unsorted or a sorted T cell fraction (not recorded which). The receptors stem from a human donor who was either an allogeneic HSCT recipient or a stem cell or donor lymphocyte infusion donor (not recorded which). It is not recorded whose cells these are; they may come from a transplant donor.

This clonotype occurred many times. The chain employs TRBV12-3 or TRBV12-4 and TRBJ1-5, with a weak D call TRBD1 (6 bases). The CDR3 covers 17 residues. V gave up 5 bases and J gave up 0 bases, with 17 bases separating them. CDR3 DNA: TGTGCCAGCAGTCTGACCGGGGGGCTCAATAGCAATCAGCCCCAGCATTTT. Translated: CASSLTGGLNSNQPQHF.

The chain has TRBV4-3 and TRBJ2-7; D is ambiguous. Germline loops: CDR1 LGHNA, CDR2 YSLEER. The ends were cut back, 3 bases at V and 2 bases at J, with 2 bases in the middle. The CDR3 consists of 11 residues. CDR3 protein: CASSHTYEQYF. Here the CDR3 DNA reads TGCGCCAGCAGCCACACCTACGAGCAGTACTTC.

The chain carries TRBV20-1 and TRBJ2-1; D not resolved. Germline lookup yields CDR1 DFQATT and CDR2 SNEGSKA (reference sequence). V lost 3 bases to trimming and J lost 4 bases, with 7 bases between them. The CDR3 is 12 amino acids. The CDR3 here is CSASEFYNEQFF. The CDR3 DNA sequence: TGCAGTGCTAGTGAATTTTACAATGAGCAGTTCTTC.

This clonotype was seen a single time. V is TRBV15 and J is TRBJ2-7; unclear D gene. The length of the CDR3 is 14 residues. Trimming pared 1 base from V and 3 bases from J, leaving 10 bases between. Germline CDR1 LNHNV, CDR2 YYDKDF (reference sequence). Here the CDR3 DNA reads TGTGCCACCAGCAGAGGGGCAGCCAACTACGAGCAGTACTTC. It is translated as CATSRGAANYEQYF.

The chain employs TRBV28 and TRBJ2-5; D uncertain. Germline V gene sequence: CDR1 MDHEN, CDR2 SYDVKM. The CDR3 contains 14 residues. V shed 7 bases and J shed 4 bases, with 16 bases lying between them. The chain's CDR3 is CASNTPERGETQYF. The DNA of the CDR3 is TGTGCCAGCAATACGCCCGAGCGCGGAGAGACCCAGTACTTC.

J is TRBJ1-2 and V is TRBV20-1; tentative D call: TRBD1 (5 bases). The CDR3 consists of 13 residues. The V gene's germline CDR1 is DFQATT and CDR2 SNEGSKA (reference sequence). This CDR3 is CRPGAGKEGGYTF. The CDR3 nucleotides read TGCAGACCCGGGGCGGGTAAGGAAGGAGGCTACACCTTC.

The CDR3 DNA reads as TGTGCCAGCTCACCCGACAGGGTCAAGCCCCAGCATTTT. As protein: CASSPDRVKPQHF. The V and J genes are TRBV18 and TRBJ1-5; 7 bases match TRBD1. CDR1 and CDR2 (germline): KGHSH, LQKENI. CDR3 size: 13 residues. V was clipped by 3 bases and J by 8 bases; unmatched bases: 4.

The gene calls are TRBV9 and TRBJ2-1; TRBD2 matches at 10 bases. CDR1 and CDR2 from the germline V gene are SGDLS and YYNGEE. V was clipped by 4 bases and J by 1 base; unmatched bases: 5. The CDR3 has 16 amino acids. The CDR3 loop reads CASSYTAGGSYNEQFF. The CDR3 DNA follows: TGTGCCAGCAGCTACACAGCGGGAGGGTCCTACAATGAGCAGTTCTTC.

On this clonotype itself: One end of the junction does not line up with germline, which may come from a read error. The chain is built from TRBV5-5 and TRBJ2-5; D is unclear. CDR3 length: 15 residues. CDR1 is SGHKS and CDR2 is YYEKEE in the germline V gene (reference sequence). CDR3 DNA sequence: TGTGCCAGCAGTTTGGCGTACAGCGCCCTAGAGACCCAGTACTTC. It encodes CASSLAYSALETQYF.

This chain links TRBV28 with TRBJ1-1, with 7 bases identical to TRBD1. Germline V lookup: CDR1 MDHEN, CDR2 SYDVKM. The CDR3 totals 19 residues. Trimming at V came to 5 bases and at J to 5 bases, leaving 23 bases not matched to a gene. CDR3 bases: TGTGCCAGCAGTCCAAGGGGGCCCCCGGCGGGTGAGAGGCTAACTGAAGCTTTCTTT. Its translation is CASSPRGPPAGERLTEAFF.

The chain recombines TRBV10-3 with TRBJ2-1; 7 nucleotides line up with TRBD1. The CDR3 has 14 amino acids. CDR1 is ENHRY, CDR2 SYGVKD, per germline. The V segment lost 7 bases and the J segment 3 bases; nucleotides outside the gene matches: 6. The CDR3 nucleotides are TGTGCCATCAAACCGGGACAGAACTACAATGAGCAGTTCTTC. Protein sequence: CAIKPGQNYNEQFF.

J is TRBJ1-2 and V is TRBV20-1; no reliable D call. CDR1 and CDR2 from the germline V gene are DFQATT and SNEGSKA (reference sequence). CDR3 length equals 13 residues. Trimming removed 1 base from V and 4 bases from J, with 10 bases in between. CDR3 sequence reads: CSARVVGSYGYTF. DNA of the CDR3: TGCAGTGCTAGAGTGGTAGGTTCCTATGGCTACACCTTC.

This clonotype turned up a few times. CDR3 nucleotides: TGTGCCAGCAGCCTCCACGGCAGCTCTGGAAACACCATATATTTT. It translates to CASSLHGSSGNTIYF. The chain uses TRBV3-1 and TRBJ1-3; no reliable D call. CDR3 length: 15 amino acids. CDR1 LGHDT and CDR2 YNNKEL come from the germline V gene (reference sequence). Trimming took 4 bases from V and 0 from J, leaving 10 bases between them. Full variable domain (rest looked up from reference TRBV3-1 and TRBJ1-3): DTAVSQTPKYLVTQMGNDKSIKCEQNLGHDTMYWYKQDSKKFLKIMFSYNNKELIINETVPNRFSPKSPDKAHLNLHINSLELGDSAVYFCASSLHGSSGNTIYFGEGSWLTVV.

This rearrangement joins TRBV4-2 to TRBJ2-3, with D perhaps matching TRBD2 (5 bases). The germline V gene has CDR1 LGHNA and CDR2 YNFKEQ. The CDR3 consists of 14 residues. The germline V and J ends were trimmed by 1 base and 3 bases, with 8 bases remaining between them. The CDR3 loop is CASSQGTGTDTQYF. The CDR3 DNA follows: TGTGCCAGCAGCCAAGGGACTGGAACAGATACGCAGTATTTT.

The chain has TRBV9 and TRBJ2-7, with D unclear. Germline lookup yields CDR1 SGDLS and CDR2 YYNGEE. V was shortened by 0 bases and J by 0 bases, with 7 bases between the two germline ends. CDR3 length: 14 residues. The CDR3 nucleotides read TGTGCCAGCAGCGTAGCTGAAGACTCCTACGAGCAGTACTTC. Encoded protein: CASSVAEDSYEQYF.

This clonotype was detected only a few times. V usage is TRBV20-1 and J usage is TRBJ1-2; D is unresolved. V lost 0 bases and J 14 bases, leaving 16 bases between the germline ends. This CDR3 is built from 12 residues. Looked up from germline, CDR1 is DFQATT and CDR2 is SNEGSKA (reference sequence). CDR3 sequence reads: CSARDLARRRTF. The CDR3 DNA is TGCAGTGCTAGAGATCTAGCACGACGGCGTACCTTC.

The V and J genes are TRBV13 and TRBJ2-1, with TRBD1 matching 7 bases. This CDR3 has 16 residues. The germline gives CDR1 PRHDT, CDR2 FYEKMQ (reference sequence). Unmatched junction bases numbered 10, after V lost 3 bases and J lost 5 bases. In nucleotides, the CDR3 is TGTGCCAGCAGCTTGTTACAGGGGTTGTTGGACAATGAGCAGTTCTTC. The encoded protein is CASSLLQGLLDNEQFF.

The CDR3 here is CASSLTSGAGELFF. CDR3 bases: TGTGCCAGCAGTCTCACTAGCGGGGCCGGGGAGCTGTTTTTT. The rearrangement joins TRBV12-3 or TRBV12-4 to TRBJ2-2, with TRBD2 matching over 10 bases. CDR3 length: 14 residues. The junction had 3 bases not matched to a gene; V was cut back by 5 bases and J by 6 bases.